The clone carrying this T cell receptor beta chain has only a few counts. A multiplex PCR was run with 60 Vbeta primers and 13 Jbeta primers. The repertoire was sequenced with immunoSEQ multiplex PCR; TCRdb's copy has only in-frame clones and lacks some. The table shows 130,000 or so clones, with 50% to 80% occurring only once. This sample is drawn from a study of cytomegalovirus exposure and HLA in healthy donors. V gave up 10 bases and J gave up 7 bases, with 16 bases separating them. CDR1 and CDR2 from the germline V gene are LNHDA and SQIVND (reference sequence). The CDR3 contains 13 residues. The TCR sequence derives from a woman aged 40-49 years in good health and CMV-seropositive. The V gene is TRBV19, the J gene TRBJ1-4; D possibly corresponds to TRBD1 (6 bases). The source material was PBMCs. CDR3 sequence: CATGAGAVEKLFF. CDR3 sequence (DNA): TGTGCCACCGGGGCGGGGGCGGTTGAAAAACTGTTTTTT.